This T cell receptor beta chain came from a study of blood T cell repertoires in COVID-19 (dated by TCRdb to the early 2020s). Background on the whole study: Samples covering the acute and convalescent phases of COVID-19 were provided by collaborators in the United States, Italy and Spain. The prospective study material was composed of cDNA or gDNA derived from T cells, B-cell-depleted T cells, or PBMCs. The dataset comprised deeply sampled blood TCRbeta repertoires from subjects exposed to, actively infected with, or recovered from COVID-19. The repertoires were released in a freely available public database intended as a resource for research on the immune response to SARS-CoV-2. Samples came from the ongoing ImmuneRACE study (first 160 participants) plus 1,254 subjects from 6 global collaborators. Sample metadata almost always included a de-identified subject ID, COVID-19 status, age in years and sex. HLA class I and class II types, where available, came from metadata supplied by the sample provider rather than from assay-based typing.

Per the germline V gene, SGHRS is the CDR1 and YFSETQ is the CDR2. Cut back by 0 bases and 0 bases, the V and J ends lie 10 bases apart. Inclusive of the bounding cysteine and phenylalanine, the CDR3 is 16 residues long. The retained sequence is limited to the CDR3, 48 bases, with the frame set at the first base. In Seattle, one collaborating source enrolled patients while the infection was active and tracked those patients longitudinally over the course of disease. Each collaborating institution followed its own protocols to collect whole blood in K2EDTA tubes. For TCRbeta analysis, collaborator samples were shipped as frozen whole blood, as isolated PBMCs, or as DNA extracted from either sample type. To note about this clone: The antigen this receptor binds is unknown. Base qualities were left out, and no much larger clone turns up one base away.

TCRbeta CDR3 regions were amplified from genomic DNA by means of the immunoSEQ Assay, a bias-controlled multiplex PCR. Regarding the original processing steps: Nucleated cell counts per sample were estimated from amplification of reference gene primers within the assay. Sequence reads were collapsed and filtered to measure the absolute abundance of every unique TCRbeta CDR3 rearrangement. Productive Simpson clonality was computed per sample as the square root of Simpson's diversity index over productive rearrangements. This is the immuneACCESS table as TCRdb keeps it, with only in-frame sequences that have V and J called. A part of the clones is gone; compared with another copy, unresolved V genes explain less than half, and the rest is unexplained. V, J and clone size derive from that table, while D and trimming were established from the DNA sequence. The sample table lists 310,000 or so clones, about 87% of them with a count of one. The ten largest account for around 10% of the sample.

Overall study results and their limits: The quantity of clinical and demographic metadata differed by source and by participant and was supplied without curation.

The rearrangement joined TRBV5-1 to TRBJ1-5; a tentative D match to TRBD1 spans 6 bases. Input material: peripheral blood. The clonotype originates from a man younger than 40 with COVID-19, enrolled during active disease. The DNA reads as follows: TGCGCCAGCAGCTTGGGGACAGAGAGTAGCAATCAGCCCCAGCATTTT. Translated, this gives CASSLGTESSNQPQHF.